A selection of T cell receptor beta chains follows, all from one sample in a study of beta chain features in type 1 diabetes. Using immunoSEQ multiplex PCR, the repertoire was profiled, and TCRdb retains in-frame clones only, with some absent. The data hold around 240,000 clones, with 16% observed a single time. The sample was naive CD4+ T cells from blood. These TCRs come from a man aged 25 to 40 with type 1 diabetes. Each CDR3 is given with its conserved first and last residue. Fields, in order: V gene, clone size, D gene, CDR3 length, J gene, CDR3 DNA, CDR3 protein. A D gene is named only where the DNA matches it firmly. The size of a clone is reported for some rows only, either as once, few or many, or as a class for expanded clones.

>TRBV30|.|.|13|TRBJ1-6
TGTGCCTGGAGTCCAGTCGTCTTTTCACCCCTCCACTTT
CAWSPVVFSPLHF
>TRBV5-1|once|.|15|TRBJ2-1
TGCGCCAGCAGCTTGGCAGCAGGGCTGCACAATGAGCAGTTCTTC
CASSLAAGLHNEQFF
>TRBV7-9|few|.|12|TRBJ2-5
TGTGCCAGCAACTGGCAAGAAGAGACCCAGTACTTC
CASNWQEETQYF
>TRBV29-1|few|TRBD2|14|TRBJ2-1
TGCAGCGGTCAGCGGGACCGCTCCTACAATGAGCAGTTCTTC
CSGQRDRSYNEQFF
>TRBV7-2|few|.|11|TRBJ2-7
TGTGCCAGCAGCTCGTTGGCAGAGCAGTACTTC
CASSSLAEQYF
>TRBV29-1|few|TRBD2|13|TRBJ2-1
TGCAGCGGTCGACTAGCGGGAGGCCCTGAGCAGTTCTTC
CSGRLAGGPEQFF
>TRBV9|few|.|12|TRBJ1-5
TGTGCCAGCAGCGTAGATGATCAGCCCCAGCATTTT
CASSVDDQPQHF
>TRBV29-1|.|TRBD1|14|TRBJ2-7
TGCAGCGTTGGGAGTTTACAGGGGGCCTACGAGCAGTACTTC
CSVGSLQGAYEQYF
>TRBV5-1|.|TRBD2|15|TRBJ2-5
TGCGCCAGCAGCCTCGGACTAGCAGGAGGAAAGACCCAGTACTTC
CASSLGLAGGKTQYF
>TRBV29-1|.|.|14|TRBJ2-5
TGCAGCGTTGTGGTCGGGGCGCTCCAAGAGACCCAGTACTTC
CSVVVGALQETQYF
>TRBV11-2|.|.|13|TRBJ1-2
TGTGCCAGCAGCTTGTTTAGTCGAGAGGGCTACACCTTC
CASSLFSREGYTF
>TRBV7-2|.|.|13|TRBJ2-3
TGTGCCAGCAGCTTGGGGAGCACAGATACGCAGTATTTT
CASSLGSTDTQYF
>TRBV7-3|.|.|14|TRBJ2-2
TGTGCCAGCAGCCCCCGACAGGCGGCCGGGGAGCTGTTTTTT
CASSPRQAAGELFF
>TRBV29-1|.|.|13|TRBJ1-2
TGCAGCGTAGAACGACGGGTTAACTATGGCTACACCTTC
CSVERRVNYGYTF
>TRBV30|few|TRBD1|13|TRBJ2-7
TGTGCCTGGGGGACAGGGAATACCTACGAGCAGTACTTC
CAWGTGNTYEQYF
>TRBV9|.|TRBD2|14|TRBJ2-7
TGTGCCAGCAGCGTAGGAGCGGGAGGCTACGAGCAGTACTTC
CASSVGAGGYEQYF
>TRBV15|.|.|11|TRBJ1-2
TGTGCCACCAGCAGAGATTTGGGCTACACCTTC
CATSRDLGYTF
>TRBV29-1|.|.|14|TRBJ2-5
TGCAGCGTGGAAGTCGGTGGGAGACAAGAGACCCAGTACTTC
CSVEVGGRQETQYF
>TRBV29-1|few|TRBD2|14|TRBJ2-7
TGCAGCGTTGAGACTAGCGGGATATCCTACGAGCAGTACTTC
CSVETSGISYEQYF
>TRBV5-1|.|.|16|TRBJ1-2
TGCGCCAGCAGCTTGGTTACTTGGGACGGCAACTATGGCTACACCTTC
CASSLVTWDGNYGYTF
>TRBV7-9|.|TRBD1|14|TRBJ1-2
TGTGCCAGCAGCTTAGCCGGGACAGGGGATGGCTACACCTTC
CASSLAGTGDGYTF
>TRBV6-5|.|.|15|TRBJ2-3
TGTGCCAGCAGTTACGTGGCAGGCCTCACAGATACGCAGTATTTT
CASSYVAGLTDTQYF
>TRBV11-2|.|.|14|TRBJ2-5
TGTGCCAGCAGCCAAACTGCCCCCGTAGAGACCCAGTACTTC
CASSQTAPVETQYF
>TRBV29-1|.|.|13|TRBJ2-7
TGCAGCGCACTTAAGCCGGAAACCTACGAGCAGTACTTC
CSALKPETYEQYF
>TRBV29-1|few|TRBD2|12|TRBJ2-3
TGCAGCGTTCGGGGGGGACCAGATACGCAGTATTTT
CSVRGGPDTQYF
>TRBV2|.|TRBD1|16|TRBJ2-3
TGTGCCAGCAGTGAAGCGGCACAGGGGGCGTCAGATACGCAGTATTTT
CASSEAAQGASDTQYF
>TRBV7-2|few|.|12|TRBJ1-4
TGTGCCAGCAGCTTGGGACTGGCAAACTTCAGTTTT
CASSLGLANFSF
>TRBV27|.|TRBD1|12|TRBJ2-5
TGTGCCAGCAGGACAGGGCGCGAGACCCAGTACTTC
CASRTGRETQYF
>TRBV28|.|.|14|TRBJ1-4
TGTGCCAGCAGCCAGGACGGGGCGCGGGAAAAACTGTTTTTT
CASSQDGAREKLFF
>TRBV29-1|.|.|13|TRBJ1-1
TGCAGCGTTGAAGGGCTCCTGAACACTGAAGCTTTCTTT
CSVEGLLNTEAFF
>TRBV5-1|.|TRBD1|13|TRBJ2-5
TGCGCCAGCAGCTCCACAGGGGAAGAGACCCAGTACTTC
CASSSTGEETQYF
>TRBV2|.|TRBD1|14|TRBJ1-1
TGTGCCAGCAGTCCGGGACAGGGGGCGACTGAAGCTTTCTTT
CASSPGQGATEAFF
>TRBV2|few|TRBD1|15|TRBJ1-1
TGTGCCAGCAGAGCTCTGACAGGGGGTGGCACTGAAGCTTTCTTT
CASRALTGGGTEAFF
>TRBV13|.|.|12|TRBJ2-1
TGTGCCAGCACCCTAAGTCCGGGTACACAGTTCTTC
CASTLSPGTQFF
>TRBV5-6|.|TRBD1|15|TRBJ2-6
TGTGCCAGCAGCTCGACAGGGGCTGGGGCCAACGTCCTGACTTTC
CASSSTGAGANVLTF
>TRBV4-3|.|.|18|TRBJ2-2
TGCGCCAGCAGCCAAGATATAGGGGAACCCGCGAACACCGGGGAGCTGTTTTTT
CASSQDIGEPANTGELFF
>TRBV30|few|.|12|TRBJ2-7
TGTGCCTGGAGTCGGGACAACTACGAGCAGTACTTC
CAWSRDNYEQYF
>TRBV23-1|.|.|13|TRBJ1-4
TGCGCCAGCGCAACGGGGTTGAATGAAAAACTGTTTTTT
CASATGLNEKLFF
>TRBV29-1|.|.|12|TRBJ2-5
TGCAGCGTTGAGAGGGGAGGCGAGACCCAGTACTTC
CSVERGGETQYF
>TRBV5-1|.|.|13|TRBJ1-2
TGCGCCAGCGCTGGTAGCAGGGAAGGAGGCTACACCTTC
CASAGSREGGYTF
>TRBV4-2|.|TRBD2|15|TRBJ2-1
TGTGCCAGCAGCCCTCAAGGACTAGCTGGGAATGAGCAGTTCTTC
CASSPQGLAGNEQFF